The entry that follows covers one T cell receptor (beta chain) sequence. These data originate in a study of cytomegalovirus exposure and HLA in healthy donors. TCRdb's copy holds only in-frame clones and misses some; the assay was immunoSEQ multiplex PCR. The sample has some 130,000 clones; roughly 88% are singletons. The donors were members of the roughly 120-subject validation cohort (separate from the roughly 680-subject first cohort). V shed 5 bases, J shed 2 bases, and the junction held 9 bases outside the gene matches. The CDR3 spans 17 residues. Germline V gene lookup returns CDR1 MNHEY and CDR2 SMNVEV (reference sequence).

The receptor's source is a woman aged 18-29 years in good health and CMV-seropositive. The chain couples TRBV27 to TRBJ2-3; 11 bases line up with TRBD2. Sequenced input: PBMCs. The CDR3 DNA reads as TGTGCCAGCAGTATCATCCTAGCGGGGGGACTCACAGATACGCAGTATTTT. It encodes CASSIILAGGLTDTQYF.